The rows below give T cell receptor beta chains drawn from one sample of a study of blood T cells in healthy people across ages. TCRdb re-analysed the 5' RACE reads in MiXCR, keeping a single row per CDR3 protein. The table has fewer than 1,200,000 distinct CDR3 sequences, about 25% seen once. These data also featured in a second study, about T cells of mothers and their children.

The sequencing sample was made of blood. The receptors originated from a girl between 2 and 10 years old in good health. The CDR3 runs from the conserved cysteine through the conserved F or W. D genes are given only for firm matches. Part of the rows lack a size; the others show once, few, many or a class for expanded clones.

TRBV12-3/TRBV12-4,.,.,TRBJ2-7,TGTGCCAGCAGTTTTGTCGGGGGCGAGCAGTACTTC,CASSFVGGEQYF
TRBV11-2,.,once,TRBJ1-3,TGTGCCAGCGTCGCCATATTCTCTGGAAACACCATATATTTT,CASVAIFSGNTIYF
TRBV7-3,TRBD2,.,TRBJ2-7,TGTGCCAGCAGCTTAGCCCTAATAGCGGGAGTGTGTTACGAGCAGTACTTC,CASSLALIAGVCYEQYF
TRBV29-1,.,.,TRBJ2-5,TGCAGCGCTGCCAGCGGCACCTCGGAGACCCAGTACTTC,CSAASGTSETQYF
TRBV12-3/TRBV12-4,.,.,TRBJ1-1,TGTGCCAGCAGCCCGAGAGGGGGTCTGAACACTGAAGCTTTCTTT,CASSPRGGLNTEAFF
TRBV7-3,.,.,TRBJ1-2,TGTGCCAGCAGCTTGCCCGAGGGGGCTAACTATGGCTACACCTTC,CASSLPEGANYGYTF
TRBV20-1,.,.,TRBJ2-5,TGCAGTGCCGTGGGGGAGGGGGGAGAGACCCAGTACTTC,CSAVGEGGETQYF
TRBV6-4,.,.,TRBJ2-6,TGTGCCAGCAGTAGGTTCTACTCTGGGGCCAACGTCCTGACTTTC,CASSRFYSGANVLTF
TRBV15,.,.,TRBJ1-3,TGTGCCACCAGCAGGGAAGGGTCACCCTCTGGAAACACCATATATTTT,CATSREGSPSGNTIYF
TRBV27,TRBD2,few,TRBJ2-3,TGTGCCAGCAGTTTCCTAGCGGGGGGCACAGATACGCAGTATTTT,CASSFLAGGTDTQYF
TRBV11-2,.,.,TRBJ2-1,TGTGCCAGCAAGGTCCGGGAGACCCACAATGAGCAGTTCTTC,CASKVRETHNEQFF
TRBV20-1,TRBD2,.,TRBJ2-3,TGCAGTGCTAGAAGACTAGCGGGAGAATCGGATACGCAGTATTTT,CSARRLAGESDTQYF
TRBV12-3/TRBV12-4,.,few,TRBJ1-2,TGTGCCAGCAAAGTGGCAGGGATCGGTAATGGCTACACCTTC,CASKVAGIGNGYTF
TRBV5-1,TRBD2,.,TRBJ2-5,TGCGCCAGCAGCTTGGGGTCCGGGACTAGCAGGGAAGAGACCCAGTACTTC,CASSLGSGTSREETQYF
TRBV12-3/TRBV12-4,TRBD2,.,TRBJ2-5,TGTGCCAGCAGCGGGGGGGCAGGTCAAGAGACCCAGTACTTC,CASSGGAGQETQYF
TRBV4-3,.,few,TRBJ2-4,TGCGCCAGCAGCCAACCAGGGTGGAGCATTCAGTACTTC,CASSQPGWSIQYF
TRBV29-1,.,.,TRBJ1-2,TGCAGCGTTCTAACCGCCTTTGAGGGCTACACCTTC,CSVLTAFEGYTF
TRBV4-3,.,.,TRBJ1-4,TGCGCCAGCAGCCAAGATCTTGAAGGGAGAGAACTGTTTTTT,CASSQDLEGRELFF
TRBV12-3/TRBV12-4,TRBD2,.,TRBJ2-6,TGTGCCAGCAGGGGACTAGCGGTTTCCTCTGGGGCCAACGTCCTGACTTTC,CASRGLAVSSGANVLTF
TRBV12-3/TRBV12-4,TRBD1,.,TRBJ1-2,TGTGCCAGCAGTTTTACCGGGACAGGGGACGGCTACACCTTC,CASSFTGTGDGYTF
TRBV27,TRBD1,few,TRBJ1-1,TGTGCCAGTAAAATACAGGGGGGGAACACTGAAGCTTTCTTT,CASKIQGGNTEAFF
TRBV7-9,.,many,TRBJ2-7,TGTGCCAGCAGCCCCCGGCCCTCCTACGAGCAGTACTTC,CASSPRPSYEQYF
TRBV7-2,.,.,TRBJ1-6,TGTGCCAGCAGCTTAGGGCCCCCATGGTATAATTCACCCCTCCACTTT,CASSLGPPWYNSPLHF
TRBV20-1,.,.,TRBJ1-4,TGCAGTGCTACAGGGTTTGAAAAACTGTTTTTT,CSATGFEKLFF
TRBV28,.,few,TRBJ2-5,.,CASSSSAKSQETQYF
TRBV29-1,TRBD2,few,TRBJ2-1,TGCAGCGTTGAAGGACTAGCGTATGAGCAGTTCTTC,CSVEGLAYEQFF
TRBV7-8,TRBD1,.,TRBJ1-4,TGTGCCAGCAGCCCAGGACAGGGACACTCTGAAAAACTGTTTTTT,CASSPGQGHSEKLFF
TRBV9,TRBD2,.,TRBJ2-1,TGTGCCAGCAGCGTAGTCCCGGCTAGCGGGGAGAACCCGAGCTCCTACAATGAGCAGTTCTTC,CASSVVPASGENPSSYNEQFF
TRBV29-1,TRBD1,.,TRBJ2-7,TGCAGCGCCGCCAACTCCCTCGGGACAGTTTCCTACGAGCAGTACTTC,CSAANSLGTVSYEQYF
TRBV6-2/TRBV6-3,.,.,TRBJ2-7,TGTGCCAGCGGTTATATCCAAGACAGTTCCTACGAGCAGTACTTC,CASGYIQDSSYEQYF
TRBV6-5,TRBD2,few,TRBJ2-7,TGTGCCAGCAGTCGAATTAGCGGGAGCTACGAGCAGTACTTC,CASSRISGSYEQYF
TRBV5-5,.,many,TRBJ2-3,TGTGCCAGCAGCTTGTCCGGATCTAGCACAGATACGCAGTATTTT,CASSLSGSSTDTQYF
TRBV2,.,.,TRBJ1-1,TGTGCCAGCAGTCCCAGCGACAGGAACACTGAAGCTTTCTTT,CASSPSDRNTEAFF
TRBV20-1,.,.,TRBJ2-5,TGCAGTGTTCCGAGGAGGAATCAAGAGACCCAGTACTTC,CSVPRRNQETQYF
TRBV28,.,.,TRBJ1-4,TGTGCCAGCAGAAGATCAGGGACAACTGCCTATGAAAAACTGTTTTTT,CASRRSGTTAYEKLFF
TRBV7-9,.,.,TRBJ2-1,TGTGCCAGCACGAGTGCTACCTCCTACAATGAGCAGTTCTTC,CASTSATSYNEQFF
TRBV6-1,.,few,TRBJ2-7,TGTGCCAGCAGTGTACTACGTCGCGAGCAGTACTTC,CASSVLRREQYF
TRBV14,.,few,TRBJ2-1,TGTGCCAGCAGCCAAAACCTAGGCAATGAGCAGTTCTTC,CASSQNLGNEQFF
TRBV19,.,.,TRBJ1-1,TGTGCCAGTAGTATGCAGGGCATCGAAGCTTTCTTT,CASSMQGIEAFF
TRBV6-1,.,few,TRBJ2-2,TGTGCCAGCAGTGAAACTATAGCAGGAACCGGGGAGCTGTTTTTT,CASSETIAGTGELFF
TRBV20-1,.,.,TRBJ2-4,TGCAGTGCTGGAAAAATTGGGGTGAACATTCAGTACTTC,CSAGKIGVNIQYF
TRBV7-2,.,.,TRBJ2-1,TGTGCCAGCAGCTTAGAGTTGCGGGCAGAAAAGTTCTTC,CASSLELRAEKFF
TRBV28,TRBD2,.,TRBJ2-1,TGTGCCAGCAGTTTATGGGGTACGTCGGTTAGCGGGAGATACAATGAGCAGTTCTTC,CASSLWGTSVSGRYNEQFF
TRBV27,.,.,TRBJ1-6,TGTGCCAGCAGTATAATCCAGGGGAATTCACCCCTCCACTTT,CASSIIQGNSPLHF
TRBV27,.,.,TRBJ2-5,TGTGCCAGCAGTTCGGGGGTGGGGACCCAGTACTTC,CASSSGVGTQYF
TRBV20-1,TRBD2,.,TRBJ2-3,TGCAGTGCTCGTCGGGCGGGAGGGGTCACAGATACGCAGTATTTT,CSARRAGGVTDTQYF
TRBV11-2,.,few,TRBJ2-1,TGTGCCAGCAGCAGGACCGTTAGCTCCTACAATGAGCAGTTCTTC,CASSRTVSSYNEQFF
TRBV11-2,TRBD2,few,TRBJ2-1,TGTGCCAGCAGTTCAATAGCGGGAGGGATCTACAATGAGCAGTTCTTC,CASSSIAGGIYNEQFF
TRBV7-9,.,few,TRBJ1-1,TGTGCCAGCAGCCCCTTGCCGGGGGGGGAGATGAACACTGAAGCTTTCTTT,CASSPLPGGEMNTEAFF
TRBV9,.,.,TRBJ2-7,TGTGCCAGCAGCAAAGGGACCGAATTATTCTACGAGCAGTACTTC,CASSKGTELFYEQYF
TRBV29-1,.,.,TRBJ2-1,TGCAGCGTTCCTTCGGTGGGCCAGGCCTACAATGAGCAGTTCTTC,CSVPSVGQAYNEQFF